This T cell receptor beta chain came from a study of blood T cell repertoires in COVID-19. Study overall: Material from acute and convalescent COVID-19 was sourced from the United States, Italy and Spain.

Unmatched junction bases numbered 5, after V lost 6 bases and J lost 2 bases. From germline, CDR1 is SGHTA and CDR2 FQGTGA. The CDR3 has 14 residues. Only in-frame clones appear in the TCRdb table, and some are missing; sequencing was by immunoSEQ multiplex PCR. The data show some 110,000 clones, roughly four fifths seen once. The V call is TRBV7-3, the J call TRBJ1-1; 8 nucleotides agree with TRBD1. The TCR comes from a man between 65 and 80 years old with active or convalescent COVID-19. Material for sequencing was peripheral blood. DNA of the CDR3: TGTGCCAGCAGTTCAGGGGGCAGCAACACTGAAGCTTTCTTT. Translation gives CASSSGGSNTEAFF.